Listed below are T cell receptor beta chains from one sample, sequenced in a study of blood T cell repertoires in COVID-19. Here immunoSEQ multiplex PCR was the method, and the copy in TCRdb shows in-frame clones only, minus some. The sample has around 170,000 clones; more than 75% are singletons. The sequenced material came from PBMCs or T cells enriched from blood (not recorded which). The receptor set was obtained from a man between 60 and 75 years old who had been exposed to COVID-19. CDR3s include the opening cysteine and the closing phenylalanine or tryptophan. Fields, in order: D gene, V gene, J gene, clone size, CDR3 length, CDR3 protein, CDR3 DNA. D genes are given only for firm matches. Expanded clones get a size class; other rows say once, few or many, or leave the size out.

>NA|TRBV5-4|TRBJ1-3|NA|13
CASSLAGGNTIYF
TGTGCCAGCAGCTTGGCAGGGGGAAACACCATATATTTT
>TRBD1|TRBV6-4|TRBJ1-2|once|18
CASSILDRGPDSSYGYTF
TGTGCCAGCAGTATACTTGACAGGGGGCCAGATTCTTCTTATGGCTACACCTTC
>NA|TRBV6-5|TRBJ1-1|NA|13
CASIPAGATEAFF
TGTGCCAGCATTCCCGCGGGAGCCACTGAAGCTTTCTTT
>NA|TRBV27|TRBJ1-5|once|14
CASQARGGNQPQHF
TGTGCCAGTCAGGCCCGGGGTGGGAATCAGCCCCAGCATTTT
>TRBD2|TRBV7-3|TRBJ2-1|NA|20
CASSPRRLAGNKGNYNEQFF
TGTGCCAGCAGCCCGCGAAGACTAGCGGGAAACAAAGGGAATTACAATGAGCAGTTCTTC
>NA|TRBV11-3|TRBJ1-2|NA|14
CASSLAAGPYGYTF
TGTGCCAGCAGCTTAGCGGCAGGTCCCTATGGCTACACCTTC
>TRBD2|TRBV24-1|TRBJ2-5|NA|16
CATSDLSGTSRETQYF
TGTGCCACCAGTGACCTTTCCGGGACTAGCAGGGAGACCCAGTACTTC
>TRBD1|TRBV19|TRBJ2-5|NA|14
CASSITGGTETQYF
TGTGCCAGTAGTATTACAGGGGGCACCGAGACCCAGTACTTC
>TRBD1|TRBV19|TRBJ1-2|NA|12
CASSIVDRGYTF
TGTGCCAGTAGTATAGTGGACAGGGGCTACACCTTC
>TRBD1|TRBV28|TRBJ1-1|NA|13
CASSKNRGTEAFF
TGTGCCAGCAGTAAAAACAGGGGGACTGAAGCTTTCTTT
>NA|TRBV30|TRBJ1-1|NA|11
CALDLDTEAFF
TGTGCTTTGGACTTGGACACTGAAGCTTTCTTT
>NA|TRBV14|TRBJ2-3|NA|16
CASSQGRGGPTDTQYF
TGTGCCAGCAGCCAAGGTCGAGGGGGACCCACAGATACGCAGTATTTT
>TRBD1|TRBV7-2|TRBJ1-2|NA|15
CASSIRDRGTGGYTF
TGTGCCAGCAGCATACGGGACAGGGGGACCGGTGGCTACACCTTC
>NA|TRBV5-1|TRBJ2-1|once|14
CASSLADRNNEQFF
TGCGCCAGCAGCTTGGCGGACAGAAACAATGAGCAGTTCTTC
>NA|TRBV5-4|TRBJ1-2|NA|13
CASSRRRAYGYTF
TGTGCCAGCAGCCGACGGCGGGCTTATGGCTACACCTTC
>NA|TRBV5-4|TRBJ1-6|NA|16
CASSARGSSYNSPLHF
TGTGCCAGCAGCGCACGGGGGAGCTCCTATAATTCACCCCTCCACTTT
>NA|TRBV5-6|TRBJ2-7|NA|12
CASSFGEYEQYF
TGTGCCAGCAGCTTCGGGGAGTACGAGCAGTACTTC
>TRBD1|TRBV2|TRBJ1-5|NA|13
CASRGQVNQPQHF
TGTGCCAGCAGGGGACAGGTCAATCAGCCCCAGCATTTT